The 29 T cell receptor beta chains below were found in one sample sequenced in a study of CD8+CD57+ T cells in acquired aplastic anemia. All patients picked for sequencing had shown, by flow cytometry, an expansion of CD8+CD57+ cells. Genomic DNA constituted the template upon which TCR beta VDJ and CDR3 profiling was performed. TCRdb ran MiXCR on the reads and lists one entry per CDR3 protein. In the table there are 200,000 or so distinct CDR3 sequences, just under 50% of which are singletons. Input material: sorted CD4+, CD8+, or CD8+CD57+ T cells (not recorded which) from PBMCs. These receptors originate from a human donor with aplastic anemia.

This clonotype was counted at least ten times. This rearrangement joins TRBV15 to TRBJ1-1; 9 positions agree with TRBD1. The CDR3 runs to 14 residues. CDR1 and CDR2 (germline): LNHNV, YYDKDF (reference sequence). With 4 bases clipped from V and 4 bases from J, the junction kept 4 bases outside the gene matches. The CDR3 DNA follows: TGTGCCACCAGCACCGGACAGGGGAGCACTGAAGCTTTCTTT. Its translation: CATSTGQGSTEAFF.

V usage is TRBV7-2 and J usage is TRBJ1-2; D unclear. CDR1 SGHTA and CDR2 FQGNSA come from the germline V gene. V shed 5 bases and J shed 2 bases, with 9 bases lying between them. CDR3 length: 13 amino acids. The CDR3 nucleotides are TGTGCCAGCAGCCCGGACGGAAACTATGGCTACACCTTC. This translates into CASSPDGNYGYTF.

This clonotype was recorded many times. This rearrangement joins TRBV19 to TRBJ1-5, with TRBD1 as a possible D gene (6 bases). Germline-derived CDR1 and CDR2 are LNHDA and SQIVND (reference sequence). The CDR3 contains 13 residues. Trimming cost V 2 bases and J 7 bases, with 9 bases left between them. The CDR3 protein is CASSITGSQPQHF. DNA for the CDR3: TGTGCCAGTAGTATAACAGGGTCCCAGCCCCAGCATTTT.

The gene calls are TRBV15 and TRBJ2-7; TRBD1 matches 7 bases. The germline V gene has CDR1 LNHNV and CDR2 YYDKDF (reference sequence). Germline trimming cut 1 base from V and 4 bases from J; bases unmatched to any gene: 10. The CDR3 is 16 residues long. CDR3: CATSRAGLTGKYEQYF. The CDR3 DNA reads as TGTGCCACCAGCAGAGCCGGTTTGACAGGGAAATACGAGCAGTACTTC.

This rearrangement joins TRBV24-1 to TRBJ2-5; no definite D call. The CDR3 contains 11 residues. Trimming left V 9 bases short and J 5 bases short, with 9 bases between. The germline V gene has CDR1 KGHDR and CDR2 SFDVKD. The CDR3 reads CATQYRETQYF. In DNA, the CDR3 is TGTGCCACCCAGTATCGGGAGACCCAGTACTTC.

This clonotype was counted only a few times. The rearrangement joins TRBV7-2 to TRBJ2-7, with unresolved D. V gave up 1 base and J gave up 4 bases, with 8 bases separating them. Per the germline V gene, CDR1 is SGHTA and CDR2 is FQGNSA. The CDR3 runs to 13 residues. CDR3 sequence reads: CASSLDADYEQYF. Here the CDR3 DNA reads TGTGCCAGCAGCTTAGATGCAGATTACGAGCAGTACTTC.

A word on this clonotype: Likely a read error: the CDR3 ends without its conserved phenylalanine or tryptophan. The V call is TRBV3-1, the J call TRBJ2-2; D uncertain. Trimming removed 0 bases at V and 5 bases at J, with 7 bases between. Germline V gives CDR1 LGHDT, CDR2 YNNKEL (reference sequence). There are 14 residues in the CDR3. CDR3 loop: CASSQDLLTGELFS. DNA of the CDR3: TGTGCCAGCAGCCAAGATTTGCTGACCGGGGAGCTGTTTTCT.

Points on this clonotype: A much larger clone lies a single base off, so this may be a read error. This chain uses TRBV5-1 with TRBJ2-1; 7 nucleotides agree with TRBD2. This CDR3 region has 15 residues. Germline V CDR1 and CDR2: SGHRS, YFSETQ. This chain's CDR3 is CASSLGRAFVNVQFF. CDR3 nucleotides: TGCGCCAGCAGCCTGGGGAGGGCCTTCGTCAATGTGCAGTTCTTC.

There are a few counts of this clonotype. The chain is built from TRBV2 and TRBJ2-7; TRBD2 aligns across 9 bases. Per germline, CDR1 SNHLY and CDR2 FYNNEI. This CDR3 has 14 amino acids. V lost 4 bases and J lost 5; bases outside the gene matches: 6. Here the CDR3 reads CASSGAGGPNEQYF. CDR3 in DNA: TGTGCCAGCAGTGGGGCGGGAGGGCCTAACGAGCAGTACTTC.

This clonotype was observed many times. The chain links TRBV3-1 to TRBJ1-6, with unresolved D. Trimming took 6 bases from V and 10 from J, leaving 13 bases between them. This CDR3 comprises 13 residues. Germline values: CDR1 LGHDT, CDR2 YNNKEL (reference sequence). The CDR3 here is CASSPEVRSPLHF. The CDR3 nucleotides read TGTGCCAGCAGTCCCGAGGTGAGATCACCCCTCCACTTT.

This chain links TRBV5-6 with TRBJ1-6; TRBD1 agrees at 8 bases. Germline trimming cut 3 bases from V and 9 bases from J; bases unmatched to any gene: 5. This CDR3 spans 14 amino acids. Germline CDR1 is SGHDT and CDR2 is YYEEEE. The CDR3 DNA is TGTGCCAGCAGCTACGGACAGGGAGGTTCACCCCTCCACTTT. Residues: CASSYGQGGSPLHF.

This chain connects TRBV29-1 to TRBJ2-1; D is unresolved. The V end was cut by 6 bases, the J end by 5 bases, with 11 bases between. The CDR3 is made up of 12 amino acids. The germline V gene has CDR1 SQVTM and CDR2 ANQGSEA. CDR3 loop: CSVDGPNNEQFF. Written as DNA, the CDR3 is TGCAGCGTAGATGGACCCAACAATGAGCAGTTCTTC.

V usage is TRBV29-1 and J usage is TRBJ2-5; 13 positions agree with TRBD2. This CDR3 comprises 14 residues. V was clipped by 7 bases and J by 3 bases; unmatched bases: 5. Germline assignment: CDR1 SQVTM and CDR2 ANQGSEA. This CDR3 is CSGRGTSGEETQYF. The CDR3 region has the DNA TGCAGCGGAAGAGGGACTAGCGGGGAAGAGACCCAGTACTTC.

The chain recombines TRBV5-1 with TRBJ2-5, with D perhaps TRBD2 (6 bases). The germline gives CDR1 SGHRS, CDR2 YFSETQ. The CDR3 spans 15 residues. Trimming took off 0 bases at V and 1 base at J, with 10 bases between the two ends. This CDR3 reads CASSLVGGTQETQYF. For the CDR3, the DNA is TGCGCCAGCAGCTTGGTCGGGGGAACCCAAGAGACCCAGTACTTC.

In its sample, this clonotype was seen many times. Here the CDR3 reads CASGLVYSHTEAFF. The CDR3 DNA reads as TGCGCCAGCGGGTTGGTTTACAGTCACACTGAAGCTTTCTTT. This chain joins TRBV5-1 and TRBJ1-1; no definite D call. Germline lookup yields CDR1 SGHRS and CDR2 YFSETQ. This CDR3 has 14 amino acids. The V end lost 7 bases, the J end lost 3 bases, and 16 bases lay between the germline ends.

This chain joins TRBV11-2 and TRBJ2-2, with 8 bases that match TRBD1. The junction had 20 bases not matched to a gene; V was cut back by 0 bases and J by 2 bases. This CDR3 contains 22 residues. Germline CDR1 reads SGHAT; CDR2 reads FQNNGV. CDR3 protein: CASSLDLGLFTGGHENTGELFF. For the CDR3, the DNA is TGTGCCAGCAGCTTAGATCTGGGTCTATTTACAGGGGGGCATGAAAACACCGGGGAGCTGTTTTTT.

A note on this clonotype: Germline and junction disagree at one end, which may indicate a read error. The rearrangement uses TRBV2 and TRBJ1-1, with unresolved D. The length of the CDR3 is 15 residues. In germline, CDR1 is SNHLY, CDR2 FYNNEI. CDR3 bases: TGTGCCAGCATTGGGCAAGAACTCATGAACACTGGAGCTTTCTTT. It translates to CASIGQELMNTGAFF.

The chain has TRBV7-2 and TRBJ2-7; tentatively, D is TRBD2 (6 bases). V lost 3 bases, J lost 3 bases, and 12 bases lay in between. CDR1 is SGHTA and CDR2 is FQGNSA in the germline V gene. The CDR3 contains 14 residues. Here the CDR3 DNA reads TGTGCCAGCAGCTTCCTCGGAGGGGACTACGAGCAGTACTTC. This gives the protein CASSFLGGDYEQYF.

This chain uses TRBV9 with TRBJ2-7; 8 bases agree with TRBD2. V dropped 1 base and J dropped 0; count of bases not matched to a gene: 0. The CDR3 contains 14 residues. Per the germline V gene, CDR1 is SGDLS and CDR2 is YYNGEE. CDR3 nucleotide sequence: TGTGCCAGCAGCGTACTAGCGGGCTCCTACGAGCAGTACTTC. Translated: CASSVLAGSYEQYF.

Remarks on this clonotype: A read error is possible here, since a much larger clone lies one base away. The chain recombines TRBV6-1 with TRBJ1-2; tentative D call: TRBD1 (5 bases). Germline CDR1 is MNHNS and CDR2 is SASEGT. This CDR3 is built from 13 residues. The CDR3 DNA reads TGTGCCAGCAGGGGGCGCGGAGACTATGGCTACGCCTTC. Translated: CASRGRGDYGYAF.

The chain uses TRBV20-1 and TRBJ2-7; perhaps D is TRBD1 or TRBD2 (5 bases each). The germline CDR1 and CDR2 sequences are DFQATT and SNEGSKA (reference sequence). CDR3 length: 14 residues. Trimming took off 1 base at V and 4 bases at J, with 14 bases between the two ends. This CDR3 reads CSARVQAGAYEQYF. In DNA form, the CDR3 reads TGCAGTGCTAGAGTGCAGGCCGGGGCGTACGAGCAGTACTTC.

This clonotype was recorded at least ten times. The V gene is TRBV29-1, the J gene TRBJ2-7, with TRBD2 identical over 10 bases. Germline CDR1 SQVTM, CDR2 ANQGSEA. This CDR3 spans 14 amino acids. Germline trimming cut 5 bases from V and 2 bases from J; bases unmatched to any gene: 6. The chain's CDR3 is CSVMGLAQTYEQYF. For the CDR3, the DNA is TGCAGCGTTATGGGACTAGCGCAAACCTACGAGCAGTACTTC.

The table lists this clonotype with a few counts. This chain's CDR3 is CAIRTSRGANTGELFF. CDR3 bases: TGTGCCATCAGGACCTCACGGGGGGCGAACACCGGGGAGCTGTTTTTT. The V gene is TRBV10-3, the J gene TRBJ2-2; TRBD2 agrees at 7 bases. Germline-derived CDR1 and CDR2 are ENHRY and SYGVKD. V lost 6 bases to trimming and J lost 0 bases; unmatched junction nucleotides: 7. The CDR3 runs to 16 residues.

The chain combines TRBV2 with TRBJ1-5, with TRBD1 matching 10 bases. CDR1 is SNHLY, CDR2 FYNNEI, per germline. After removal of 2 bases from V and 8 bases from J, the junction contained 9 bases not matched to a gene. This CDR3 has 16 residues. The DNA for the CDR3 is TGTGCCAGCAGTGAAAGAGACAGGGGGCGCTCAGAGCCCCAGCATTTT. It codes for CASSERDRGRSEPQHF.

This clonotype was seen a few times. The rearrangement uses TRBV20-1 and TRBJ1-3; a possible D gene is TRBD1 (5 bases). From germline, CDR1 is DFQATT and CDR2 SNEGSKA (reference sequence). CDR3 length: 19 amino acids. V was shortened by 0 bases and J by 0 bases, with 21 bases between the two germline ends. CDR3 DNA: TGCAGTGCTAGAGATATAATTGATTGGGGACTTAGCTCTGGAAACACCATATATTTT. This translates into CSARDIIDWGLSSGNTIYF.

As concerns this clonotype: It may be a read error: a sequence one base away is much more abundant. V is TRBV7-9 and J is TRBJ2-5, with D perhaps matching TRBD1 (6 bases). V was cut by 5 bases and J by 5 bases, with 9 bases left in between. The CDR3 spans 12 residues. CDR1 and CDR2 (germline): SEHNR, FQNEAQ (reference sequence). The CDR3, as DNA: TGTGCCAGCAGCCTGGACAGTGAGACCCAGTACTTC. This sequence encodes CASSLDSETQYF. The full variable domain, completed using reference TRBV7-9 and TRBJ2-5, is DTGVSQNPRHKITKRGQNVTFRCDPISEHNRLYWYRQTLGQGPEFLTYFQNEAQLEKSRLLSDRFSAERPKGSFSTLEIQRTEQGDSAMYLCASSLDSETQYFGPGTRLLVL.

The V call is TRBV18, the J call TRBJ2-7, with a possible D match to TRBD1 (6 bases). V lost 0 bases, J lost 2 bases, and 17 bases lay in between. Germline V gives CDR1 KGHSH, CDR2 LQKENI. The CDR3 is made up of 17 amino acids. CDR3 DNA sequence: TGTGCCAGCTCACCACCGGGCGCACAGGGTAATCCCTACGAGCAGTACTTC. Its protein is CASSPPGAQGNPYEQYF.

This clonotype was observed once. CDR3 bases: TGTGCCAGCAGCTTAGGTTCTGTCACTGAAGCTTTCTTT. This translates into CASSLGSVTEAFF. This rearrangement joins TRBV7-9 to TRBJ1-1; unclear D gene. The germline V and J ends were trimmed by 1 base and 4 bases, with 7 bases remaining between them. Germline V gene data show CDR1 as SEHNR and CDR2 as FQNEAQ (reference sequence). The CDR3 length is 13 residues.

Worth noting for this clonotype: One base away lies a much larger clone, so this may be a sequencing read error. The CDR3 nucleotides read TGCGCCAGCAGCCAAGAGGGCGGAATCACTGAAGCTCTCTTT. Protein: CASSQEGGITEALF. The chain recombines TRBV4-3 with TRBJ1-1; no definite D call. The CDR3 runs to 14 residues. Germline CDR1 is LGHNA and CDR2 is YSLEER.